The 9 T cell receptor beta chains presented below share a single source sample, sequenced in a study of cytomegalovirus exposure and HLA in healthy donors. Here immunoSEQ multiplex PCR was the method, and the copy in TCRdb shows in-frame clones only, minus some. Of fewer than 75,000 clones in the sample, less than 95% were seen once. The sample comprised PBMCs. These receptors all come from a woman aged 18-35 years in good health and CMV-seropositive.

The rearrangement joins TRBV7-9 to TRBJ2-2, with unresolved D. CDR1 is SEHNR and CDR2 is FQNEAQ in the germline V gene (reference sequence). The V end lost 7 bases, the J end lost 5 bases, and 14 bases lay between the germline ends. The CDR3 runs to 14 residues. CDR3: CASTPTSVTGELFF. The CDR3 nucleotides read TGTGCCAGCACCCCCACGTCGGTGACCGGGGAGCTGTTTTTT.

The rearrangement links TRBV7-9 to TRBJ2-1, with 8 bases fitting TRBD1. Germline CDR1 is SEHNR and CDR2 is FQNEAQ (reference sequence). The CDR3 is made up of 15 amino acids. Unmatched junction bases numbered 5, after V lost 3 bases and J lost 4 bases. In DNA form, the CDR3 reads TGTGCCAGCAGCTTGCAGGGGGCTAGGTACAATGAGCAGTTCTTC. Protein sequence: CASSLQGARYNEQFF.

This clone appeared once. The genes are TRBV5-1 and TRBJ2-1; a weak D match, TRBD1 (5 bases). CDR3 size: 14 residues. The V and J ends lost 9 bases and 0 bases respectively, with 13 bases between them. Germline-derived CDR1 and CDR2 are SGHRS and YFSETQ. CDR3 sequence (DNA): TGCGCCACCTCTGACAGCAGCTCCTACAATGAGCAGTTCTTC. Translating gives CATSDSSSYNEQFF.

This chain links TRBV7-9 with TRBJ2-1; no firm D call. Germline V gene sequence: CDR1 SEHNR, CDR2 FQNEAQ (reference sequence). This CDR3 comprises 11 residues. The V gene lost 4 bases and the J gene lost 9 bases, with 7 bases spanning the gap. CDR3 residues: CASSSVIEQFF. CDR3 nucleotides: TGTGCCAGCAGCTCAGTAATTGAGCAGTTCTTC.

CDR3 residues: CASSFNLAGETDTQYF. DNA of the CDR3: TGTGCCAGCAGCTTTAACCTAGCGGGAGAAACAGATACGCAGTATTTT. The chain combines TRBV27 with TRBJ2-3; TRBD2 agrees at 10 bases. CDR3 length equals 16 residues. V shed 6 bases and J 3 bases; nucleotides not matched to a gene: 9. Germline V lookup: CDR1 MNHEY, CDR2 SMNVEV (reference sequence).

The chain is built from TRBV18 and TRBJ2-6, with D unresolved. This CDR3 spans 19 amino acids. The germline V gene has CDR1 KGHSH and CDR2 LQKENI. V lost 2 bases and J 0 bases, leaving 17 bases between the germline ends. The CDR3 loop reads CASSPSLLGQTSGANVLTF. The CDR3 DNA reads TGTGCCAGCTCACCAAGCCTGCTTGGGCAGACCTCTGGGGCCAACGTCCTGACTTTC.

The chain couples TRBV5-4 to TRBJ2-7; TRBD1 aligns across 9 bases. CDR3 size: 14 residues. Trimming removed 2 bases from V and 2 bases from J; junction bases left unmatched: 2. CDR1 and CDR2 (germline): SGHNT, YYREEE (reference sequence). CDR3 DNA sequence: TGTGCCAGCAGCTTCGGGACAGGGACCTACGAGCAGTACTTC. As protein: CASSFGTGTYEQYF. The full variable domain, completed using reference TRBV5-4 and TRBJ2-7, is ETGVTQSPTHLIKTRGQQVTLRCSSQSGHNTVSWYQQALGQGPQFIFQYYREEENGRGNFPPRFSGLQFPNYSSELNVNALELDDSALYLCASSFGTGTYEQYFGPGTRLTVT.

The chain recombines TRBV6-5 with TRBJ2-2; D gene ambiguous. Trimming took 0 bases from V and 7 from J, leaving 12 bases between them. Germline-derived CDR1 and CDR2 are MNHEY and SVGAGI. This CDR3 is built from 15 residues. The DNA of the CDR3 is TGTGCCAGCAGTTACTCGAAATTAGGAGTCGGGGAGCTGTTTTTT. This codes for CASSYSKLGVGELFF.

The CDR3 DNA reads TGTGCCAGCAGCTCGGGGGGCGGGAGTGCCAAAAACATTCAGTACTTC. Translated, it gives CASSSGGGSAKNIQYF. This chain uses TRBV7-9 with TRBJ2-4, with a possible D match to TRBD2 (7 bases). CDR1 is SEHNR and CDR2 is FQNEAQ in the germline V gene (reference sequence). The CDR3 runs to 16 residues. Trimming removed 4 bases at V and 1 base at J, with 14 bases between.